This T cell receptor (beta chain) was recovered during a study of OX40 agonist ivuxolimab in advanced cancers. On the study more broadly: Patients took ivuxolimab, an agonistic anti-OX40 (CD134) antibody.

Clones were sequenced by immunoSEQ multiplex PCR, and TCRdb holds only the in-frame ones, with some missing. Here the sample spans 55,000 to 90,000 clones, 82% being singletons. CDR1 and CDR2 from the germline V gene are LNHDA and SQIVND (reference sequence). Germline trimming cut 7 bases from V and 2 bases from J; bases unmatched to any gene: 3. The CDR3 extends over 13 amino acids. This clone has a handful of counts. The rearrangement uses TRBV19 and TRBJ1-2; 8 nucleotides line up with TRBD1. This sequence was found in an adult with an advanced solid tumor such as melanoma, head and neck, liver or kidney cancer. The source material was CD4+ or CD8+ T cells sorted from blood, sampled in a trial of the OX40 agonist ivuxolimab. In DNA form, the CDR3 reads TGTGCCAGTACGAGGGACAGGAACTATGGCTACACCTTC. Amino acid sequence: CASTRDRNYGYTF.